This T cell receptor beta chain was recorded in a study of beta chain features in type 1 diabetes. Study results and caveats: Among all four CD4+ subsets, Type 1 diabetes patients had TCRB CDR3s that were moderately but significantly shorter.

All sorted populations exceeded 95% purity. Concerning this clone: Its antigen is still unknown.

The germline V gene has CDR1 MNHNY and CDR2 SVGAGI (reference sequence). The CDR3 spans 13 residues. The germline V and J ends were trimmed by 6 bases and 6 bases, with 14 bases remaining between them. TCRB transcripts that were expressed got sequenced, as all of the isolated RNA had been reverse transcribed. The protocol was immunoSEQ multiplex PCR, while the TCRdb copy is restricted to in-frame clones and leaves out a portion. Of 20,000 to 25,000 clones in the sample, under 70% were seen once. Material: stem cell memory CD4+ T cells from blood. The sequence came from a woman aged 40-49 years with type 1 diabetes. The chain combines TRBV6-6 with TRBJ1-1, with no clear D. The chain's CDR3 is CASRTPGVAEAFF. The DNA of the CDR3 is TGTGCCAGCAGAACCCCGGGAGTCGCTGAAGCTTTCTTT.